This T cell receptor beta chain was found in a study of cytomegalovirus exposure and HLA in healthy donors (dated by TCRdb to about 2017). A note on the overall study: In an earlier analysis of 587 of the donors, 250 to 300 Gb of sequence data and 117 million unique TCR beta sequences from about 190 million T cells were reported. In a later analysis, previously published TCR beta repertoires from roughly 710 donors were re-analyzed and high-resolution HLA genotyping was added so that TCR occurrence patterns could be studied. The T cell repertoires of about 700 subjects were profiled by immunosequencing and related to cytomegalovirus serostatus. An early release that covered several hundred HLA-typed donors contained around 300 gigabases of sequencing data and some 87 million unique TCR sequences. Among approximately 370 genotyped donors of the cohort, an average of around 250,000 unique TCR beta nucleotide sequences was sequenced per donor, of which about 19% were non-productive. To predict cytomegalovirus infection status, the study combined high-throughput TCR immunosequencing, statistical association of individual TCRs with disease status, and machine learning. The number of typed donors differed by locus: about 629-630 for A, B, C, DRB1 and DQB1; 522 for DQA1; 606 for DPA1; and roughly 470 for DPB1. HLA typing included class I and class II loci at four-digit resolution. A later genetic analysis took genome-wide SNP genotypes for about 55% of the 666 donors and used that subset as a discovery cohort. Because of strong linkage in the cohort, roughly 5 DR-DQ haplotypes were treated as single units for association and clustering. In the later analysis, no new phenotypic data were used to find candidate immune exposures; instead, reliance was placed on TCR beta sequences and their occurrence across donors. To decide whether each TCR beta V gene segment behaved as functional or pseudogenic, an earlier analysis of some 580 of the donors relied on high-throughput TCR beta sequencing. Every repertoire in the discovery cohort had been generated on one and the same sequencing platform. The study was designed to test whether signatures of past pathogen exposure could be identified by cataloging public T cell receptors. Along with the approximately 620-subject first cohort, a separate validation cohort of over 90 different subjects was used. Of the approximately 400 genotyped donors, 65% to 90% fell in the genetic ancestry cluster associated with self-reported Caucasian donors. Donor age, sex, ethnicity and CMV serostatus were collected together with the repertoire data.

On this clone itself: Its specific antigen is unknown. No much larger clonotype is one base removed from it; base qualities were not supplied.

The cohort comprised around 690 healthy bone marrow donors. At the time of sampling, all cohort members were nominally healthy, though unrecorded immune exposures were likely present. The donor tested CMV seropositive, placing the donor among the roughly 300 seropositive members of the cohort. Every donor gave a peripheral blood sample, and the peripheral blood mononuclear cells from that sample were used for TCR beta sequencing. The Qiagen DNeasy Blood Extraction Kit was used to extract genomic DNA from the blood cell samples. Beyond this particular receptor, the publication reports: Because the 87-base-pair reads could not distinguish some IMGT-functional V segments, including TRBV6-2 and TRBV6-3, those segments were excluded. Because HLA typing was unavailable for some donors at each locus, only the typed subset was used in association tests. According to a later analysis, TCR association rates differed among HLA loci, with DRB1 alleles showing the most associated TCRs and HLA-C alleles showing the fewest. In a later analysis, 15,000 to 20,000 TCR beta sequences were associated with specific HLA alleles at a false discovery rate of 0.05. Correlated functional status among segregating V segments might reflect linkage disequilibrium, but an unknown experimental factor could not be ruled out. In an earlier analysis of 500 to 650 of the donors, most TCR beta V segments appeared in productive rearrangements about 90% or about 30% of the time, broadly matching IMGT annotations. Presence/absence analyses assumed roughly uniform sequencing depth across donors, an assumption that may not hold. In this cohort, only TCR beta chains were sequenced, and detectable features were limited by the absence of alpha or paired-chain data. V-gene and J-gene trimming of TCR beta chains was associated with a missense DCLRE1C variant in a later genetic analysis, and the association was replicated in an independent cohort. In a later analysis, HLA-associated TCR beta chains were found to be more clonally expanded and to have lower generation probabilities than equally common non-associated chains. In a later genetic analysis, fewer N-insertions in productive TCRs were reported among donors in an Asian-associated ancestry cluster than the roughly 700-donor mean. A further reported finding was that TCR beta sequences accurately predicted the HLA-A and HLA-B alleles for most subjects in the first cohort. Across donors, most TCR sequences were observed very rarely, whereas some public TCRs were present in many individuals. For the cohort, immune exposure information was limited to CMV serostatus. The earlier analysis of approximately 560 of the donors excluded approximately 15 rarely observed V segments, including chromosome 9 orphons, because counts were too low. Strong co-occurrence of HLA alleles, especially DR and DQ, made assigning TCR associations to individual alleles difficult. A total of 150 or so TCR beta chains were listed by the study as associated with cytomegalovirus. It was suggested by the authors that the approach could potentially be generalized to other disease states and immunological phenotypes. In both the original and validation cohorts, the classifier was reported to diagnose cytomegalovirus status with high specificity and sensitivity. Most CMV-associated TCR beta chains appeared to be HLA-restricted in a later analysis, and the HLA associations seemed to be driven largely by CMV exposure. A cluster of highly shared sequence variants was judged likely to represent a technical artifact of the sequencing pipeline. In vitro tests confirmed that three of the cytomegalovirus-associated TCR beta chains recognize cytomegalovirus antigens. According to a later analysis, parvovirus B19, influenza, CMV and Epstein-Barr virus appeared linked to several top co-occurrence clusters.

Library generation was performed with the immunoSEQ multiplex PCR assay. A mixture of 60 forward primers for TCR Vbeta segments and 13 reverse primers for TCR Jbeta segments was used in the multiplex PCR. Amplification of the CDR3 region of rearranged TCR beta genes was performed with a multiplex PCR assay on genomic DNA. The Illumina HiSeq System was used to sequence the amplified TCR beta libraries as 87-base-pair reads. Per the source publication's procedure: A later analysis counted some 74 million unique TCR beta chains across the 666 repertoires, and some 11 million of these chains were shared by at least two donors. Raw reads were error-corrected and collapsed into unique sequences by a nearest-neighbor algorithm in which closely related sequences were merged to remove PCR and sequencing errors. V, D and J gene segments were assigned by aligning CDR3 sequences to IMGT reference sequences. For a sequence to be retained, a match of at least six nucleotides to both a V gene segment and a J gene segment was required. A rearrangement was called productive if the CDR3 had no stop codons and remained in frame with V and J, and every other rearrangement was called non-productive. CDR3 was defined according to IMGT convention as the region running from the second conserved V-encoded cysteine to the conserved J-encoded phenylalanine. In an earlier analysis of 550 to 650 of the donors, sequences lacking an unambiguous match to a single V gene segment were excluded. In an earlier analysis of approximately 590 of the donors, V segments were called functional above 56.7% productive rearrangements and were called segregating when the between-donor standard deviation exceeded 5%. A statistical classification framework was developed to diagnose cytomegalovirus status using the catalog of TCR beta chain sequences. V and J gene assignment, in a later analysis, came from comparing TCR nucleotide sequences with IMGT/GENE-DB human TR gene sequences. A later analysis assigned CDR3 sequences and most-parsimonious VDJ recombination scenarios with the TCRdist pipeline. In a later analysis, each TCR beta chain was defined by its CDR3 amino acid sequence together with its V-gene family, and reads lacking a unique V-gene family were excluded. In a later analysis, some 600 highly shared, low-generation-probability nucleotide sequences were removed to address suspected cross-contamination and a sequencing artifact. A later analysis calculated a clonal expansion index for each public chain from normalized within-repertoire ranks of inferred template counts. In a later analysis, generation probabilities were computed with a VDJ recombination model fitted to out-of-frame rearrangements, and the resulting probabilities were checked against IGoR. A later analysis scored TCR-TCR, TCR-HLA and TCR-CMV co-occurrence with hypergeometric tests, applying a repertoire-size bias correction to TCR pairs. A later analysis estimated false discovery rates by permuting HLA or CMV assignments 20 times. In a later analysis, co-occurring TCRs were grouped with DBSCAN, and TCRdist sequence similarity was added when clustering was performed within HLA-allele-positive subsets. Repertoires with fewer than 30,000 or more than 120,000 public chains were left out of co-occurrence clustering, as were a few repertoires with anomalous nucleotide sharing. The table was pulled from immuneACCESS by TCRdb, which kept in-frame rearrangements only. Such tables lose some clones; where checked, under half of the loss comes from unresolved V genes, and the rest has no known cause. The V and J calls and the clone size are those of that table, but D and trimming were determined from the DNA. The sample records about 120,000 clones, 83% of which are singletons. Approximately 3.6% of the sample is held by the ten biggest clonotypes.

V loses 0 bases at its end and J loses 8 bases; junction bases beyond the gene matches: 3. CDR1 and CDR2 are read off the germline V gene (reference sequence) as MNHEY and SMNVEV. The CDR3, from cysteine to phenylalanine, totals 15 residues. Only the CDR3 part of the read is kept: 45 bases, read in frame from the first base. The chain joins TRBV27 to TRBJ2-1, with 11 bases in between that match TRBD2. What was sequenced was PBMCs. The sequence came from a woman between 35 and 50 years old in good health and CMV-seropositive. The DNA sequence follows: TGTGCCAGCAGTTTATCCCTAGCGGGAGGCGATGAGCAGTTCTTC. This sequence encodes CASSLSLAGGDEQFF.